The clone carrying this TCR beta chain has more than one count but fewer than ten. Its specificity is unknown. The sample belongs to a study of identical twins. Study-level points and caveats: Memory repertoires showed no such pattern, whereas abundant cord blood beta clonotypes carried fewer insertions. Out-of-frame alpha sequences common to twins exhibited a surplus of low generation probability.

A universal primer binding site was introduced by template switching. The final cDNA contained unique molecular identifiers. TCRdb reprocessed the 5' RACE reads via MiXCR and lists one record per CDR3 protein. There are hundreds of thousands of distinct CDR3 sequences in the sample; 9% to 15% occur only once, and around 1.5% lies in the top ten. V shed 7 bases and J shed 5 bases, with 17 bases lying between them. The CDR3 has 14 amino acids. Healthy Caucasians alone served as donors. This sample also appeared in a second study, on yellow fever vaccine responses in identical twins.

V gene TRBV12-3 or TRBV12-4 combines with J gene TRBJ1-1; no definite D call. Sequences were obtained from PBMCs. This clonotype was obtained from a woman aged 18-30 years in good health. In DNA form, the CDR3 reads TGTGCCAGCAAAAGGGCTGGAGAGGGAACTGAAGCTTTCTTT. This gives the protein CASKRAGEGTEAFF.